The clone carrying this T cell receptor (beta chain) was counted many times. The antigen remains undetermined. RNA transcripts gave rise to amplified TCR beta CDR3 regions. Using the HTBI primer set, a first-round RT-PCR was run on the TCR CDR3. TCRdb redid the calling of the multiplex PCR reads with MiXCR, one entry per CDR3 protein. The sample shows about 290,000 distinct CDR3 sequences, approximately 13% of them seen only once. Hyperthyroidism of Graves' type that showed no ophthalmopathy progression within 18 months was stable. Clinical symptoms, serum thyroxine and TRAb, thyroid ultrasound and orbital computed tomography together formed the diagnostic basis. The sample is drawn from a study of T cells in Graves' hyperthyroidism and ophthalmopathy. Findings of the study overall: Most clonotypes that expanded in the thyroid above 0.001 also showed up in blood.

Germline V gene data show CDR1 as SGHTA and CDR2 as FQGTGA. V was shortened by 5 bases and J by 4 bases, with 11 bases between the two germline ends. This CDR3 region has 13 residues. The sample taken for sequencing was blood. The TCR was taken from a middle-aged woman with Graves' hyperthyroidism. The chain uses TRBV7-3 and TRBJ1-1, with D unclear. The CDR3 sequence: CASSQHPSTEAFF. CDR3 sequence (DNA): TGTGCCAGCAGCCAACATCCTTCCACTGAAGCTTTCTTT.